Below, 10 T cell receptor beta chains from the same sample are listed, as sequenced in a study of T-cell reconstitution after alpha-beta-depleted transplantation in children. Researchers prepared the TCRbeta library using unique molecular identifiers, the study reports. TCRdb independently ran MiXCR on the PCR reads; one entry per CDR3 protein. The profile shows about 400,000 distinct CDR3 sequences, 20% of them singletons. The material was PBMCs from the stem cell graft donor, obtained from the stem cell graft. The receptors shown here come from a human donor who donated a stem cell graft to a child with acute myeloid leukemia.

This clonotype was observed a few times. The rearrangement joins TRBV6-1 to TRBJ2-2; the match to TRBD1 covers 7 bases. The J segment lost 4 bases and the V segment lost 7 bases, leaving 6 bases of the junction unmatched. Germline V gene data show CDR1 as MNHNS and CDR2 as SASEGT. This CDR3 comprises 14 residues. CDR3 loop: CASNTGVVTGELFF. In DNA, the CDR3 is TGTGCCAGCAATACAGGGGTAGTCACCGGGGAGCTGTTTTTT.

This clonotype has a handful of counts. The chain couples TRBV29-1 to TRBJ2-1; tentatively, D is TRBD1 (6 bases). Between the trimmed V and J ends, which lost 3 bases and 5 bases, there was a span of 17 bases. This CDR3 comprises 15 residues. Germline V gives CDR1 SQVTM, CDR2 ANQGSEA. The CDR3 DNA sequence: TGCAGCGTTGACGGACAGTTCCCGGCACACAATGAGCAGTTCTTC. Translated: CSVDGQFPAHNEQFF.

The rearrangement uses TRBV5-1 and TRBJ2-4; 8 nucleotides match TRBD2. V dropped 4 bases and J dropped 8; count of bases not matched to a gene: 5. The germline V gene has CDR1 SGHRS and CDR2 YFSETQ. The CDR3 has 13 amino acids. CDR3 loop: CASSTAGEDIQYF. CDR3 coding DNA: TGCGCCAGCAGCACAGCGGGAGAGGACATTCAGTACTTC. The whole variable domain, filled in from reference TRBV5-1 and TRBJ2-4, reads KAGVTQTPRYLIKTRGQQVTLSCSPISGHRSVSWYQQTPGQGLQFLFEYFSETQRNKGNFPGRFSGRQFSNSRSEMNVSTLELGDSALYLCASSTAGEDIQYFGAGTRLSVL.

This clonotype was seen ten or more times. The V gene is TRBV9, the J gene TRBJ2-7, with TRBD1 as a possible D gene (5 bases). This CDR3 contains 16 residues. CDR1 is SGDLS, CDR2 YYNGEE, per germline. V was clipped by 4 bases and J by 5 bases, with 22 bases between them. CDR3 sequence (DNA): TGTGCCAGCAGCACCTATGGTCCAGGGTCCATAGACGAGCAGTACTTC. Amino acids: CASSTYGPGSIDEQYF. Complete variable domain (other parts from reference TRBV9 and TRBJ2-7): DSGVTQTPKHLITATGQRVTLRCSPRSGDLSVYWYQQSLDQGLQFLIQYYNGEERAKGNILERFSAQQFPDLHSELNLSSLELGDSALYFCASSTYGPGSIDEQYFGPGTRLTVT.

This clonotype was recorded a few times. The chain employs TRBV7-2 and TRBJ1-1; no reliable D call. CDR3 length equals 14 residues. The germline V and J ends were trimmed by 0 bases and 3 bases, with 8 bases remaining between them. From germline, CDR1 is SGHTA and CDR2 FQGNSA. The DNA for the CDR3 is TGTGCCAGCAGCTTAGCCGCTAAGGACACTGAAGCTTTCTTT. Protein product: CASSLAAKDTEAFF.

The chain links TRBV12-3 or TRBV12-4 to TRBJ1-5; perhaps TRBD1 as D (5 bases). With 3 bases removed from V and 2 bases from J, the gap between germline ends came to 11 bases. This CDR3 contains 15 residues. CDR3 region: CASSFSQGGNQPQHF. The CDR3 DNA is TGTGCCAGCAGTTTCTCCCAGGGAGGCAATCAGCCCCAGCATTTT.

Turning to this clonotype: Compared with germline, one end of the junction differs, possibly owing to a read error. The CDR3 bases are TGTGCCAGCAGCCTAACTAGCGCCTCAGATACGCAGTATTTT. This encodes CASSLTSASDTQYF. The V and J genes are TRBV7-3 and TRBJ2-3, with 7 bases identical to TRBD2. The CDR3 contains 14 residues. CDR1 and CDR2 (germline): SGHTA, FQGTGA.

This clonotype was recorded at least ten times. This rearrangement joins TRBV14 to TRBJ2-1; D not certain. V was shortened by 10 bases and J by 5 bases, with 15 bases between the two germline ends. The CDR3 has 13 amino acids. CDR1 and CDR2 from the germline V gene are SGHDN and FVKESK. The CDR3 is CAITSIHHNEQFF. CDR3 DNA: TGTGCCATAACCTCAATTCACCACAATGAGCAGTTCTTC. Together with reference TRBV14 and TRBJ2-1, the CDR3 gives the full variable domain: EAGVTQFPSHSVIEKGQTVTLRCDPISGHDNLYWYRRVMGKEIKFLLHFVKESKQDESGMPNNRFLAERTGGTYSTLKVQPAELEDSGVYFCAITSIHHNEQFFGPGTRLTVL.

This clonotype has a handful of counts. This rearrangement joins TRBV27 to TRBJ2-3; TRBD2 agrees at 7 bases. Trimming took 1 base from V and 3 from J; bases not matched to a gene: 7. The length of the CDR3 is 16 residues. In germline, CDR1 is MNHEY, CDR2 SMNVEV (reference sequence). The CDR3 region has the DNA TGTGCCAGCAGTTTATTAAGTGCTAGCGGAACAGATACGCAGTATTTT. It yields the protein CASSLLSASGTDTQYF.

The chain couples TRBV29-1 to TRBJ2-7; D remains ambiguous. Trimming pared 3 bases from V and 3 bases from J, leaving 6 bases between. CDR1 and CDR2 (germline): SQVTM, ANQGSEA. The CDR3 is 11 residues long. The CDR3 is CSVESDYEQYF. DNA for the CDR3: TGCAGCGTTGAGTCAGACTACGAGCAGTACTTC.